This T cell receptor (beta chain) was recovered during a study of regulatory T cells in long-lasting Graves disease. Researchers made TCR beta libraries by using iRepertoire HTBI primers and running Arm-PCR on CDR3 regions. TCRdb itself ran the multiplex PCR reads through MiXCR, one entry per CDR3 protein. The table has roughly 400,000 distinct CDR3 sequences, roughly 15% seen once. Time point denoted: newly diagnosed GD, antithyroid drugs for less than 3 months. With RNA extracted from PBMCs as input, the TCR library was made. The germline CDR1 and CDR2 sequences are SGHDT and YYEEEE. With 5 bases removed from V and 5 bases from J, the gap between germline ends came to 15 bases. The CDR3 is 14 amino acids. These data were also filed under a second study, of T cells in Graves' hyperthyroidism and ophthalmopathy. This second study notes: The study enrolled patients aged 18 to 65 with newly diagnosed hyperthyroidism of under 2 months' duration.

This chain uses TRBV5-6 with TRBJ2-3; no reliable D call. The sequenced sample was peripheral blood mononuclear cells (PBMCs), obtained at new diagnosis, from a patient treated with antithyroid drugs. The clonotype comes from a woman in her 40s with Graves disease. The CDR3 sequence is CASRDGRSGDTQYF. The CDR3 coding sequence is TGTGCCAGCAGGGACGGACGTTCTGGAGATACGCAGTATTTT.